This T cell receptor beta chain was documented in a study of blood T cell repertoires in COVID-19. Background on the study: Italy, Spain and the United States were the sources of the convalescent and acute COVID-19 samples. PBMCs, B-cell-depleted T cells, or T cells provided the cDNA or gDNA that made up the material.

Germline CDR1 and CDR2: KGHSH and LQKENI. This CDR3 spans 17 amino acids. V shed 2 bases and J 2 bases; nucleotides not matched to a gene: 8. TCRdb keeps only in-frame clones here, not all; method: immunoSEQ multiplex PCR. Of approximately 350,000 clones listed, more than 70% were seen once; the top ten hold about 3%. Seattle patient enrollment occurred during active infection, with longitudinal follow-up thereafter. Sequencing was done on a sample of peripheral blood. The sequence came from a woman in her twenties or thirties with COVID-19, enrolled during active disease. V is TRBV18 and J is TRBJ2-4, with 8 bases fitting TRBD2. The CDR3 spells CASSPEVGGATKNIQYF. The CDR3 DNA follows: TGTGCCAGCTCACCAGAGGTCGGGGGGGCAACCAAAAACATTCAGTACTTC.